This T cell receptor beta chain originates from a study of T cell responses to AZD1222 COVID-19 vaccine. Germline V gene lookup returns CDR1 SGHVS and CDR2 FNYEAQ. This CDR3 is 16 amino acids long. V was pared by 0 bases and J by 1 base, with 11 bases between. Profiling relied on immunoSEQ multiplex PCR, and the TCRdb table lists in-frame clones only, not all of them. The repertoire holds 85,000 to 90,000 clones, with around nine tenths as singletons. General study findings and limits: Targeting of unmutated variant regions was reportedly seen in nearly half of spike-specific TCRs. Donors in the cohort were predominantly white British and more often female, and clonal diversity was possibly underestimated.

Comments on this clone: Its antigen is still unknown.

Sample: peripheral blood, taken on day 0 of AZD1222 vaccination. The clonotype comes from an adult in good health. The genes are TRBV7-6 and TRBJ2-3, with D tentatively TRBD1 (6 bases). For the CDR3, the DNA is TGTGCCAGCAGCTTAGCAAGCAGGGGCGGCACAGATACGCAGTATTTT. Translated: CASSLASRGGTDTQYF. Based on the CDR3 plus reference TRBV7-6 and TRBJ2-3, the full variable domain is GAGVSQSPRYKVTKRGQDVALRCDPISGHVSLYWYRQALGQGPEFLTYFNYEAQQDKSGLPNDRFSAERPEGSISTLTIQRTEQRDSAMYRCASSLASRGGTDTQYFGPGTRLTVL.